This T cell receptor beta chain emerged from a study of T cell repertoires in cytomegalovirus infection. As for the study in general: Selection of CMV epitopes for the study included recently identified HLA-C-restricted and well-studied HLA-B-restricted ones. CMV infection and matching HLA type were both indicated by public TCR beta signatures. Broader study findings: Adding up the frequency of public TCR beta families identified people who carried CMV plus the relevant HLA.

Trimming at V came to 3 bases and at J to 5 bases, leaving 7 bases not matched to a gene. The CDR3 is 17 residues long. The germline V gene encodes CDR1 LGHNA and CDR2 YSLEER. TCRdb passed the reads through MiXCR, listing each CDR3 protein once. Of 900,000 to 950,000 distinct CDR3 sequences in the sample, under 40% were seen once. Details on this clonotype: What it binds is not known.

The sequencing used cultured CD8+ T cells from PBMCs, collected from culture after CMV antigen stimulation. The chain links TRBV4-3 to TRBJ2-2, with 12 nucleotides matching TRBD1. The TCR originated in a human donor in good health (CMV status not recorded). Some clones in this sample may be carry-over from other donors' samples. CDR3 amino acids: CASSQAGQGARTGELFF. The CDR3 nucleotides read TGCGCCAGCAGCCAGGCGGGACAGGGGGCTCGAACCGGGGAGCTGTTTTTT.